These 12 T cell receptor beta chains originate from one sample sequenced in a study of graft-versus-host responses after intestinal transplantation. Assay: immunoSEQ multiplex PCR; the TCRdb copy retains only in-frame clones and omits some. The table lists some 76,000 clones, around 86% of them singletons. Which antigens these TCRs recognize remains unknown. The source material was unstimulated CD8+ T cells sorted from spleen or lymph node cells, sampled before transplant. The receptors here all came from a human donor who was the organ donor for an intestinal transplant.

The V and J genes are TRBV19 and TRBJ1-5; D is unclear. The germline V gene has CDR1 LNHDA and CDR2 SQIVND (reference sequence). The CDR3 consists of 14 residues. The V gene lost 3 bases and the J gene lost 1 base, with 7 bases spanning the gap. The CDR3 bases are TGTGCCAGTAGTATTTATCAGAGCAATCAGCCCCAGCATTTT. Its protein product is CASSIYQSNQPQHF.

V is TRBV10-2 and J is TRBJ2-5; D gene uncertain. The CDR3 consists of 16 residues. The V end lost 8 bases, the J end lost 5 bases, and 24 bases lay between the germline ends. Germline V CDR1 and CDR2: WSHSY, SAAADI. The CDR3, as DNA: TGCGCCAGCCTAGACCTTCGAAGGGCAGAAAGTGAGACCCAGTACTTC. It yields the protein CASLDLRRAESETQYF.

The chain recombines TRBV20-1 with TRBJ1-2, with D maybe TRBD1 (5 bases). The CDR3 has 8 residues. The V end was cut by 5 bases, the J end by 12 bases, with 7 bases between. In germline, CDR1 is DFQATT, CDR2 SNEGSKA (reference sequence). The DNA of the CDR3 is TGCAGTGCTGGGGCTGACACCTTC. It specifies CSAGADTF.

V usage is TRBV5-1 and J usage is TRBJ2-1; D could derive from TRBD1 or TRBD2 (6 bases each). V dropped 2 bases and J dropped 6 bases, with 12 bases sitting between them. Germline V gene sequence: CDR1 SGHRS, CDR2 YFSETQ. CDR3 length: 14 residues. The CDR3: CASSFAGGLNEQFF. DNA of the CDR3: TGCGCCAGCAGCTTCGCCGGGGGCCTCAATGAGCAGTTCTTC. Variable domain in full (rest from reference TRBV5-1 and TRBJ2-1): KAGVTQTPRYLIKTRGQQVTLSCSPISGHRSVSWYQQTPGQGLQFLFEYFSETQRNKGNFPGRFSGRQFSNSRSEMNVSTLELGDSALYLCASSFAGGLNEQFFGPGTRLTVL.

V usage is TRBV15 and J usage is TRBJ1-3, with D hard to call. V lost 1 base and J 5 bases, leaving 18 bases between the germline ends. The CDR3 is 17 amino acids. CDR1 and CDR2 from the germline V gene are LNHNV and YYDKDF (reference sequence). CDR3 sequence reads: CATSRVSVRRSRNTIYF. The CDR3 DNA reads TGTGCCACCAGCAGAGTATCGGTCAGGCGGTCGAGAAACACCATATATTTT.

This clone was seen a handful of times. This chain connects TRBV10-2 to TRBJ2-2; 7 bases are a match to TRBD2. CDR1 is WSHSY and CDR2 is SAAADI in the germline V gene. The junction had 1 base not matched to a gene; V was cut back by 0 bases and J by 3 bases. The CDR3 has 15 amino acids. This chain's CDR3 is CASSESGGYTGELFF. In DNA, the CDR3 is TGCGCCAGCAGTGAGTCGGGGGGGTACACCGGGGAGCTGTTTTTT.

The genes are TRBV4-1 and TRBJ2-1; D possibly matches TRBD1 or TRBD2 (5 bases each). This CDR3 is built from 18 residues. Per the germline V gene, CDR1 is MGHRA and CDR2 is YSYEKL. With 3 bases removed from V and 0 bases from J, the gap between germline ends came to 18 bases. CDR3 amino acids: CASSHTLGTFSSYNEQFF. The CDR3 bases are TGCGCCAGCAGCCACACCCTCGGGACGTTTAGCTCCTACAATGAGCAGTTCTTC.

The gene calls are TRBV2 and TRBJ2-3; perhaps TRBD1 as D (5 bases). The germline CDR1 and CDR2 sequences are SNHLY and FYNNEI. CDR3 length: 13 amino acids. Trimming removed 5 bases at V and 6 bases at J, with 12 bases between. The CDR3 DNA is TGTGCCAGCAGTTCTTCCCCAGGGGATACGCAGTATTTT. Its translation is CASSSSPGDTQYF.

The rearrangement links TRBV5-1 to TRBJ2-3; 8 bases line up with TRBD2. The J segment lost 5 bases and the V segment lost 4 bases, leaving 18 bases of the junction unmatched. This CDR3 has 18 residues. Germline V gene data show CDR1 as SGHRS and CDR2 as YFSETQ. DNA for the CDR3: TGCGCCAGCAGCCACTGGTATGAAAGCGGGGGCGGTGGAGATACGCAGTATTTT. This translates into CASSHWYESGGGGDTQYF.

The rearrangement links TRBV4-1 to TRBJ2-1, with D perhaps matching TRBD2 (7 bases). CDR1 is MGHRA and CDR2 is YSYEKL in the germline V gene. This CDR3 contains 17 residues. V was cut by 3 bases and J by 1 base, with 16 bases left in between. This CDR3 reads CASSHYKRGGSYNEQFF. The CDR3 region has the DNA TGCGCCAGCAGCCACTACAAAAGGGGGGGGTCCTACAATGAGCAGTTCTTC.

About this clone itself: In the same sample, other DNA sequences code for this CDR3. The CDR3 sequence is CAWSGLNTEAFF. In DNA form, the CDR3 reads TGTGCCTGGAGTGGACTGAACACTGAAGCTTTCTTT. V and J are TRBV30 and TRBJ1-1; D not certain. Germline assignment: CDR1 GTSNPN and CDR2 SVGIG (reference sequence). The CDR3 extends over 12 amino acids. Trimming removed 1 base at V and 0 bases at J, with 3 bases between.

V is TRBV9 and J is TRBJ1-2; perhaps TRBD1 as D (5 bases). V was clipped by 0 bases and J by 4 bases, with 16 bases between them. Germline V gene data show CDR1 as SGDLS and CDR2 as YYNGEE. The CDR3 has 16 residues. Here the CDR3 DNA reads TGTGCCAGCAGCGTAGCGAGGCAGGGAAGCATCTATGGCTACACCTTC. Translating it yields CASSVARQGSIYGYTF.